This T cell receptor beta chain derives from a study of blood T cells in healthy people across ages. General study results and limits: Significant beta diversity loss was already apparent by age approximately 38, declining roughly linearly.

Combining a sample-barcoded 5' primer with a J-beta primer mix, a second PCR ran for about 7 to 11 cycles. Tagging of each cDNA molecule was performed by a template-switch adaptor with 12 random nucleotides. One entry per CDR3 protein, called by TCRdb with MiXCR from the 5' RACE reads. The repertoire consists of under 750,000 distinct CDR3 sequences, with less than 60% occurring once and the leading ten covering approximately 25%. This clonotype was seen a few times. The antigen remains unidentified. The trim removed 5 bases at V and 6 bases at J, leaving 7 bases unmatched. This CDR3 is 15 amino acids long. Germline values: CDR1 SGHNT, CDR2 YENEEA. Every donor contributed around 10 milliliters of peripheral blood by blood draw.

This TCR derives from a man at least 80 years old in good health. This chain connects TRBV11-3 to TRBJ2-1, with 10 bases fitting TRBD2. Sequencing used blood. The CDR3: CASSPRSGRANEQFF. The CDR3 DNA follows: TGTGCCAGCAGCCCCCGGAGCGGGAGGGCCAATGAGCAGTTCTTC.